This T cell receptor beta chain is from a study of OX40 agonist ivuxolimab in advanced cancers. Study summary: The study reported partial responses in three patients: one hepatocellular carcinoma, two cutaneous melanoma. Notes on the study in general: More expanded clones were found, on average, in CD8+ than in CD4+ T cells.

Some clones are missing from TCRdb's copy, which holds only in-frame ones; the method was immunoSEQ multiplex PCR. Here the sample spans about 68,000 clones, approximately 91% being singletons. About this clone: Its target is not known.

In germline, CDR1 is LNHNV, CDR2 YYDKDF (reference sequence). The CDR3 runs 14 residues. V lost 4 bases to trimming and J lost 4 bases; unmatched junction nucleotides: 5. V and J are TRBV15 and TRBJ1-2, with TRBD1 matching over 8 bases. This clonotype originated in an adult with an advanced solid tumor such as melanoma, head and neck, liver or kidney cancer. The specimen comprised CD4+ or CD8+ T cells sorted from blood, sampled in a trial of the OX40 agonist ivuxolimab. CDR3 sequence: CATSKGQGGYGYTF. CDR3 in DNA: TGTGCCACCAGCAAAGGACAGGGCGGCTATGGCTACACCTTC.